This T cell receptor beta chain is drawn from a study of cytomegalovirus exposure and HLA in healthy donors. Use of 60 Vbeta and 13 Jbeta primers characterized the PCR. The method was immunoSEQ multiplex PCR; TCRdb's version includes in-frame clones alone and lacks a portion of them. This table has 120,000 or so clones, 86% appearing once. The sequencing sample was made of PBMCs. This sequence was found in a man aged 40-49 years in good health and CMV-seronegative.

CDR3 nucleotides: TGCGCCAGCTCCGCTTGGCTGAGCACAGATACGCAGTATTTT. Protein: CASSAWLSTDTQYF. The rearrangement links TRBV5-1 to TRBJ2-3; D remains ambiguous. Germline CDR1 and CDR2: SGHRS and YFSETQ. This CDR3 has 14 residues. Between the trimmed V and J ends, which lost 7 bases and 0 bases, there was a span of 12 bases.